This T cell receptor beta chain was observed in a study of T cell responses to AZD1222 COVID-19 vaccine. Comments on this clone: Its antigen is as yet unknown.

CDR1 and CDR2 from the germline V gene are LNHNV and YYDKDF (reference sequence). The CDR3 runs 15 residues. Trimming stripped 0 bases from V and 5 bases from J, with 14 bases between. Study results and limitations: Two doses of AZD1222 preceded a rise in Spike-specific TCR breadth and depth.

Clones were sequenced by immunoSEQ multiplex PCR, and TCRdb holds only the in-frame ones, with some missing. The data show almost 65,000 clones, with 65% to 85% seen just once and around 7.3% held by the top ten. J is TRBJ2-7 and V is TRBV15; D is unclear. The TCR was taken from an adult in good health. The sequencing used peripheral blood, collected on day 0 of AZD1222 vaccination. CDR3 in amino acids: CATSRDHGSADEQYF. The DNA for the CDR3 is TGTGCCACCAGCAGAGATCACGGCTCGGCGGACGAGCAGTACTTC.